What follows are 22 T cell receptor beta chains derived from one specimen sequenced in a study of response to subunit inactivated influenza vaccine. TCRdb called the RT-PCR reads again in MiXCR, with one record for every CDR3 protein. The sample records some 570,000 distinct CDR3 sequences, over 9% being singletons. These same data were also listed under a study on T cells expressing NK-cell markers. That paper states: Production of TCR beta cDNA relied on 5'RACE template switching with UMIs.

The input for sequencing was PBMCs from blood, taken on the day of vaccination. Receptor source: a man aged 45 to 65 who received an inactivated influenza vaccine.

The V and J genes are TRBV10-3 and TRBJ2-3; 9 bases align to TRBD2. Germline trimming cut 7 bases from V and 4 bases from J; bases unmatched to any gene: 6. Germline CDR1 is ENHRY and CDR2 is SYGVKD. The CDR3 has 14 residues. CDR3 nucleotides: TGTGCCATCAACCCGGGACTAGCCCCAGATACGCAGTATTTT. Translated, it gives CAINPGLAPDTQYF.

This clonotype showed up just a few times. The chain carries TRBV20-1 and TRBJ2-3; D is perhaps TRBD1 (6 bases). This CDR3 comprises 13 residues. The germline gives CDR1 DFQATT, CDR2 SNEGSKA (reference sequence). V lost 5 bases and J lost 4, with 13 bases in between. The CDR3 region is CSAEWQGSDTQYF. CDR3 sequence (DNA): TGCAGTGCTGAGTGGCAGGGGTCAGATACGCAGTATTTT.

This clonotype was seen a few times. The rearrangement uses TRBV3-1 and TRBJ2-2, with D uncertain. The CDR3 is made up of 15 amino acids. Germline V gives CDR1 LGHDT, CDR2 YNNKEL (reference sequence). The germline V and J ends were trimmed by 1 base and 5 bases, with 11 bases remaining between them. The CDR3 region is CASSQVNLGTGELFF. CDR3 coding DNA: TGTGCCAGCAGCCAAGTTAACCTGGGAACCGGGGAGCTGTTTTTT.

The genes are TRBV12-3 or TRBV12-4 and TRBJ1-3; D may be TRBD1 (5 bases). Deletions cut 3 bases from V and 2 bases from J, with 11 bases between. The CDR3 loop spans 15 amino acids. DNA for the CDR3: TGTGCCAGCAGTTTCCCTTCAGGGACTGGAAACACCATATATTTT. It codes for CASSFPSGTGNTIYF.

CDR3 sequence (DNA): TGTGCCAGCAGCGCCCTTAGCGGGAGATCTGAGACCCAGTACTTC. This codes for CASSALSGRSETQYF. V is TRBV7-9 and J is TRBJ2-5, with 9 bases lining up with TRBD2. CDR3 length: 15 amino acids. With 5 bases clipped from V and 5 bases from J, the junction kept 9 bases outside the gene matches. CDR1 SEHNR and CDR2 FQNEAQ come from the germline V gene (reference sequence).

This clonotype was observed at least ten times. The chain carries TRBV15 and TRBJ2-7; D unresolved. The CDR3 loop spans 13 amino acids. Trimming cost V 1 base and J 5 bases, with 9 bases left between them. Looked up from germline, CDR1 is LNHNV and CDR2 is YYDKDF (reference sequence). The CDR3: CATSRGGTDEQYF. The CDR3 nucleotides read TGTGCCACCAGCAGAGGGGGAACCGACGAGCAGTACTTC.

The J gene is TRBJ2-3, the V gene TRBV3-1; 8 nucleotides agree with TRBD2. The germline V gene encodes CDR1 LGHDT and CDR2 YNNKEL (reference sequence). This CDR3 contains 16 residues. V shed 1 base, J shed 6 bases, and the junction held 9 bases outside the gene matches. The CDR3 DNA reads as TGTGCCAGCAGCCAAGCAGCGGGAGAGCGCCGCGATACGCAGTATTTT. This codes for CASSQAAGERRDTQYF.

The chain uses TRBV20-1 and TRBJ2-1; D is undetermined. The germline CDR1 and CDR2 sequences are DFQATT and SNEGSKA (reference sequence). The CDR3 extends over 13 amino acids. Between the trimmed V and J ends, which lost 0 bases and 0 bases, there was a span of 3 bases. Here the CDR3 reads CSARETSYNEQFF. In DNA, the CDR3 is TGCAGTGCTAGAGAAACCTCCTACAATGAGCAGTTCTTC.

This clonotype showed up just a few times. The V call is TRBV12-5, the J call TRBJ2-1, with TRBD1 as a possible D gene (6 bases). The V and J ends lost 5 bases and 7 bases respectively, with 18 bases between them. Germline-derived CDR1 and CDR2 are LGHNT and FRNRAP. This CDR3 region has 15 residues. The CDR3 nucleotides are TGTGCTAGTGGTACCGATCACAGGGATCGGAATGAGCAGTTCTTC. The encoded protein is CASGTDHRDRNEQFF.

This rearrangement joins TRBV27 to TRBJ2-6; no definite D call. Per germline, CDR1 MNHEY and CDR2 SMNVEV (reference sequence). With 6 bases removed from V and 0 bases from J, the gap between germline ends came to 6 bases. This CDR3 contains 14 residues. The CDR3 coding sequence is TGTGCCAGCAGCTCCCACTCTGGGGCCAACGTCCTGACTTTC. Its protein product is CASSSHSGANVLTF.

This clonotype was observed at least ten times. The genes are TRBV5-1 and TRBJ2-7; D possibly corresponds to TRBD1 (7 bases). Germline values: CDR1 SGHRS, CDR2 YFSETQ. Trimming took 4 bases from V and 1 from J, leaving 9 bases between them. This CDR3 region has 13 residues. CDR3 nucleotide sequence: TGCGCCAGCAGCGCGGGACAGTCCTACGAGCAGTACTTC. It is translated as CASSAGQSYEQYF. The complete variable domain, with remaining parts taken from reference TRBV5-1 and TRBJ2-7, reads KAGVTQTPRYLIKTRGQQVTLSCSPISGHRSVSWYQQTPGQGLQFLFEYFSETQRNKGNFPGRFSGRQFSNSRSEMNVSTLELGDSALYLCASSAGQSYEQYFGPGTRLTVT.

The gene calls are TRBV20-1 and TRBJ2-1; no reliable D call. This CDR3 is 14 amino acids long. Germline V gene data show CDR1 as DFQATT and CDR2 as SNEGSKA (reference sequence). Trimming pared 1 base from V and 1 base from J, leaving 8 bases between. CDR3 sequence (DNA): TGCAGTGCTAGAGCCCGAATGTCCTACAATGAGCAGTTCTTC. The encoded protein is CSARARMSYNEQFF.

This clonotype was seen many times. CDR3 protein: CASSLVGASNEKLFF. The CDR3 DNA reads as TGTGCCAGCAGTTTAGTAGGGGCTAGTAATGAAAAACTGTTTTTT. The genes are TRBV28 and TRBJ1-4; a possible D gene is TRBD1 (5 bases). CDR1 and CDR2 (germline): MDHEN, SYDVKM. The ends were cut back, 2 bases at V and 4 bases at J, with 11 bases in the middle. The CDR3 consists of 15 residues.

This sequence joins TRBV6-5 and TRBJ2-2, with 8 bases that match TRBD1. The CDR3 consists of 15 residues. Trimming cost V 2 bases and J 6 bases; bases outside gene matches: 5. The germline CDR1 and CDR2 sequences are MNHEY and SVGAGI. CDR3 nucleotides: TGTGCCAGCAGTTACAACGGACAGGGCGCCGGGGAGCTGTTTTTT. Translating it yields CASSYNGQGAGELFF.

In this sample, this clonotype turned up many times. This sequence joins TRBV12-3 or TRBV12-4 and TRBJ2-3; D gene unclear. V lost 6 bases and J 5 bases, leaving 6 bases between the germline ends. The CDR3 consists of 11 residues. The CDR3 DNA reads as TGTGCCAGCAGGATGCTAGATACGCAGTATTTT. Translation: CASRMLDTQYF.

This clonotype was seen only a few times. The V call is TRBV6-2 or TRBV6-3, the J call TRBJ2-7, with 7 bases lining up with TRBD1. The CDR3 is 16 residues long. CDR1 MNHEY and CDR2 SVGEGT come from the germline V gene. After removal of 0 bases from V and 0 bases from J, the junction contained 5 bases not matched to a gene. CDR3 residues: CASSYSGTAGSYEQYF. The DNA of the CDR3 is TGTGCCAGCAGTTACTCCGGGACAGCCGGCTCCTACGAGCAGTACTTC.

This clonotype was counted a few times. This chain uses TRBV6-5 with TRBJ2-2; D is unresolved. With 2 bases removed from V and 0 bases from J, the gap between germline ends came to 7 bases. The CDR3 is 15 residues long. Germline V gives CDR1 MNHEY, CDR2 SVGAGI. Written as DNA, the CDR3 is TGTGCCAGCAGTTACGAGGCAGCGAACACCGGGGAGCTGTTTTTT. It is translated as CASSYEAANTGELFF.

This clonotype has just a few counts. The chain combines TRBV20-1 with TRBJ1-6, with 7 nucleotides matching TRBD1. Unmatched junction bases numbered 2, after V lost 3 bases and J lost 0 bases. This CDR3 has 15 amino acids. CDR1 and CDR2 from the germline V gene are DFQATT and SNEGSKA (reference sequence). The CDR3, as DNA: TGCAGTGCTAGGGGGGACAGCTCCTATAATTCACCCCTCCACTTT. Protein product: CSARGDSSYNSPLHF.

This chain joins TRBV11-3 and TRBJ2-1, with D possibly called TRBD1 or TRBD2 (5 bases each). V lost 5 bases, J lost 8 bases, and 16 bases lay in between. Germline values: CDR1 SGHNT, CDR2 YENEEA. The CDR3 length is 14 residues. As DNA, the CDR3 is TGTGCCAGCAGCCCCGCCCCCGGGACCCATGAGCAGTTCTTC. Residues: CASSPAPGTHEQFF.

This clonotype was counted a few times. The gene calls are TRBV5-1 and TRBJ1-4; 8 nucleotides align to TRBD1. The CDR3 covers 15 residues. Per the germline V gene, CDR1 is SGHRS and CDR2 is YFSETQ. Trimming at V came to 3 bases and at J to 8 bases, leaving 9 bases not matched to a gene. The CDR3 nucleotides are TGCGCCAGCAGCTCAGCCGGGACAGGCGGGGAAAAACTGTTTTTT. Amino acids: CASSSAGTGGEKLFF.

The DNA of the CDR3 is TGTGCCAGCAGCCATGAAGACAGACACACAGATACGCAGTATTTT. Amino acid sequence: CASSHEDRHTDTQYF. V and J are TRBV3-1 and TRBJ2-3; TRBD1 might be the D (5 bases). The germline V and J ends were trimmed by 3 bases and 2 bases, with 12 bases remaining between them. The CDR3 is made up of 15 amino acids. Germline CDR1 reads LGHDT; CDR2 reads YNNKEL (reference sequence).

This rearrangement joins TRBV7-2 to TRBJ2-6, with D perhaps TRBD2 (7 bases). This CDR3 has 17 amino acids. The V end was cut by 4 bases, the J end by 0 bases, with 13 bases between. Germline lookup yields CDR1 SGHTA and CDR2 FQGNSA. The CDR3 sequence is CASSSRGGPSGANVLTF. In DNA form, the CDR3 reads TGTGCCAGCAGCTCTCGCGGGGGCCCCTCTGGGGCCAACGTCCTGACTTTC. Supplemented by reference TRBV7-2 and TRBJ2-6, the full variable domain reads GAGVSQSPSNKVTEKGKDVELRCDPISGHTALYWYRQSLGQGLEFLIYFQGNSAPDKSGLPSDRFSAERTGGSVSTLTIQRTQQEDSAVYLCASSSRGGPSGANVLTFGAGSRLTVL.